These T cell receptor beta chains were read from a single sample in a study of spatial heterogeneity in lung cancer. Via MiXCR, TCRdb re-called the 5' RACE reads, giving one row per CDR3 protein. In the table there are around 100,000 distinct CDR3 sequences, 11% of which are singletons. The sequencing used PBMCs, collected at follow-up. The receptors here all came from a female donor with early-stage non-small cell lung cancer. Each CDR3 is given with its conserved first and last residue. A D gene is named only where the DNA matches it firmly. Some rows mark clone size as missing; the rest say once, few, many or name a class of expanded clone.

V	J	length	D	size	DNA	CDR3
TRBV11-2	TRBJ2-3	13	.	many	TGTGCCAGCAGCTTCCTTTACACAGATACGCAGTATTTT	CASSFLYTDTQYF
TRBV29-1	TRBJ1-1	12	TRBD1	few	TGCAGCGGGGACAGGGGGCTGACTGAAGCTTTCTTT	CSGDRGLTEAFF
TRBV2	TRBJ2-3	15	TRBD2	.	TGTGCCAGCAGTTCGGGACTAGCGGGAGGAAATACGCAGTATTTT	CASSSGLAGGNTQYF
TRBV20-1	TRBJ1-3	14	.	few	TGCAGTGCTTCCCCTAGCGGTCGCGGAAACACCATATATTTT	CSASPSGRGNTIYF
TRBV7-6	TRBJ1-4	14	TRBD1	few	TGTGCCAGCAGCTTAGAGACAGGGAGCGGAAAACTGTTTTTT	CASSLETGSGKLFF
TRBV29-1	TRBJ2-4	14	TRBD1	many	TGCAGCGTTCCCGCAGGGGGCGGCGAAAACATTCAGTACTTC	CSVPAGGGENIQYF
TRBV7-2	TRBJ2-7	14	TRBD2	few	TGTGCCAGCAGCCTGACTAGCGGGAAATACGAGCAGTACTTC	CASSLTSGKYEQYF
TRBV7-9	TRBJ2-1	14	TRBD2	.	TGTGCCAGCAGTTCTAGCGGGAGTTTCAATGAGCAGTTCTTC	CASSSSGSFNEQFF
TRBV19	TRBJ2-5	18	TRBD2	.	TGTGCCAGTAGTATGGAAACCGGGACTAGCGGTTTCCAAGAGACCCAGTACTTC	CASSMETGTSGFQETQYF
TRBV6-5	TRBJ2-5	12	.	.	TGTGCCAGCAGTGACTCGATGGAGACCCAGTACTTC	CASSDSMETQYF
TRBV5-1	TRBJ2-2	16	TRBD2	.	TGCGCCAGCAGCTTGGTGACTAGCGGGGATACCGGGGAGCTGTTTTTT	CASSLVTSGDTGELFF
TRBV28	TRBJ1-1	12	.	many	TGTGCCAGCAGTTTAAGAACAGGGAAAGCTTTCTTT	CASSLRTGKAFF
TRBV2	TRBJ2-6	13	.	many	TGTGCCAGCACAGACTCTGGGGCCAACGTCCTGACTTTC	CASTDSGANVLTF
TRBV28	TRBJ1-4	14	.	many	TGTGCCAGCAGTTTGGGACCGCAAGGTGAAAAACTGTTTTTT	CASSLGPQGEKLFF
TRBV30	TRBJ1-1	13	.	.	TGTGCCTGGAGTGTAACGGAGGACACTGAAGCTTTCTTT	CAWSVTEDTEAFF
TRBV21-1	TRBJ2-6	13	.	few	TGTGCCAGCGGAAGCTCTGGGGCCAACGTCCTGACTTTC	CASGSSGANVLTF
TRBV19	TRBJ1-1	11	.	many	TGTGCCAGTATTGGGGGGCCTGAAGCTTTCTTT	CASIGGPEAFF
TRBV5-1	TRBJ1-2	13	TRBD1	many	TGCGCCAGCAGCAAGGGACAGGTTAATGGCTACACCTTC	CASSKGQVNGYTF
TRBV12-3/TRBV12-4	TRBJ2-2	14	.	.	TGTGCCAGCAGTTTACGGGGGTGGTCCGGGGAGCTGTTTTTT	CASSLRGWSGELFF
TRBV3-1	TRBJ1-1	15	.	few	TGTGCCAGCAGCCAAACCGTCGAGCTGAACACTGAAGCTTTCTTT	CASSQTVELNTEAFF
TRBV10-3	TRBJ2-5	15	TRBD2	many	TGTGCCATCAGAGACGGACTAGCGGGAGGGGAGACCCAGTACTTC	CAIRDGLAGGETQYF
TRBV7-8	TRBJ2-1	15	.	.	TGTGCCAGCAGTCCTAGCGAAAAAGCCTACAATGAGCAGTTCTTC	CASSPSEKAYNEQFF
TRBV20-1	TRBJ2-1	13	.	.	TGCAGTGCTAGGACCCTTTTGTCGTATGAGCAGTTCTTC	CSARTLLSYEQFF
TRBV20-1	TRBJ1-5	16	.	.	TGCAGTGCTAGAGACCGCGGCTATTATAGCAATCAGCCCCAGCATTTT	CSARDRGYYSNQPQHF
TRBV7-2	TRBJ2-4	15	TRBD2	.	TGTGCCAGCAGCTTAAGAGCGGGGGCTCGGAACATTCAGTACTTC	CASSLRAGARNIQYF
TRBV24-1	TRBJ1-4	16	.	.	TGTGCCACCAGTGATCCCGGACTTCCCGGAGAGGAAAAACTGTTTTTT	CATSDPGLPGEEKLFF
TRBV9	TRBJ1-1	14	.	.	TGTGCCAGCAGCGAGAGGGGTGGTGGCACTGAAGCTTTCTTT	CASSERGGGTEAFF
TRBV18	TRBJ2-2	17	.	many	TGTGCCAGCTCAACGTCCCCGCCGACAGTCTCCACCGGGGAGCTGTTTTTT	CASSTSPPTVSTGELFF
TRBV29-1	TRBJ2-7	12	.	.	TGCAGCGTTCGGACCCGCTCCTACGAGCAGTACTTC	CSVRTRSYEQYF
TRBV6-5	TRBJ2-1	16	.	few	TGTGCCAGCAGCCCCGGGACTTTCAGCTCCTACAATGAGCAGTTCTTC	CASSPGTFSSYNEQFF
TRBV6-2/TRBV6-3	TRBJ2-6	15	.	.	TGTGCCAGCAGTTCGACGTTCTCTGGGGCCAACGTCCTGACTTTC	CASSSTFSGANVLTF
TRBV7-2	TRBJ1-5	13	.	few	TGTGCCAGCAGTCCAGACTGGCTTCAGCCCCAGCATTTT	CASSPDWLQPQHF
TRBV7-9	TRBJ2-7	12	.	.	TGTGCCAGCAGCCCGACAACCTACGAGCAGTACTTC	CASSPTTYEQYF
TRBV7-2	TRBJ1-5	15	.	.	TGTGCCAGCAGCTTAATGGGCCAGCTCAATCAGCCCCAGCATTTT	CASSLMGQLNQPQHF
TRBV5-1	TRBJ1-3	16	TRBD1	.	TGCGCCAGCAGCCCGTGGGCTGGGACAGGGGGAAACACCATATATTTT	CASSPWAGTGGNTIYF
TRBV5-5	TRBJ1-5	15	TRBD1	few	TGTGCCAGCAGCTCCGGGACAGGGAAAGATCAGCCCCAGCATTTT	CASSSGTGKDQPQHF
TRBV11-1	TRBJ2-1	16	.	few	TGTGCCAGCAGCTTAAACAGTCTCACAACCTACAATGAGCAGTTCTTC	CASSLNSLTTYNEQFF
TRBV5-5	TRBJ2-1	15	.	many	TGTGCCAGCAGCTTCCTACAGTATACCTACAATGAGCAGTTCTTC	CASSFLQYTYNEQFF
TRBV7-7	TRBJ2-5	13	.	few	TGTGCTAGCAGCTTGTCACGGACAGAGACCCAGTACTTC	CASSLSRTETQYF
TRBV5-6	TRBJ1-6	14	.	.	TGTGCCAGCAGCCTGGGACTGATAAATTCACCCCTCCACTTT	CASSLGLINSPLHF
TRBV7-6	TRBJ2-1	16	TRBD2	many	TGTGCCAGCAGCTCGACTAGCGGGAGGCCCTACAATGAGCAGTTCTTC	CASSSTSGRPYNEQFF
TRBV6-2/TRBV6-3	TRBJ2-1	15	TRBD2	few	TGTGCCAGCAGTTACCGAACTAGCGGGAACAATGAGCAGTTCTTC	CASSYRTSGNNEQFF
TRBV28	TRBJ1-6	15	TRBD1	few	TGTGCCAGCAGTACATACAGGGGAGGCGGTTCACCCCTCCACTTT	CASSTYRGGGSPLHF
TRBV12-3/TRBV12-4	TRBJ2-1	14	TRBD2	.	TGTGCCAGCAGGTTGACTAGCGGGATGGTTGAGCAGTTCTTC	CASRLTSGMVEQFF
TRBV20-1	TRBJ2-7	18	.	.	TGCAGTGCTAGAGACCTGTGGGCTAAGGGCCAAGGGTCCTACGAGCAGTACTTC	CSARDLWAKGQGSYEQYF
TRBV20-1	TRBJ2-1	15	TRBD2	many	TGCAGTGCTACCCATGGGAGGGCTTCCTACAATGAGCAGTTCTTC	CSATHGRASYNEQFF
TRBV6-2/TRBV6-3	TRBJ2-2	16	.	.	TGTGCCAGCAGTCTTATCTCACTAGTGATGGGCAGGGAGCTGTTTTTT	CASSLISLVMGRELFF
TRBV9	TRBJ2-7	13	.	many	TGTGCCAGCAGCTTGGCTGACGGCTACGAGCAGTACTTC	CASSLADGYEQYF
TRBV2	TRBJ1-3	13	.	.	TGTGCCAGCAGCCCCGATTATGGAAACACCATATATTTT	CASSPDYGNTIYF
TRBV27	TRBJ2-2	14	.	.	TGTGCCAGCAGACAGGGAATTAACACCGGGGAGCTGTTTTTT	CASRQGINTGELFF
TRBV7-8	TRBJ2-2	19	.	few	TGTGCCAGCAGCTTAGCCGAAAACCGACACCTTATGAACACCGGGGAGCTGTTTTTT	CASSLAENRHLMNTGELFF
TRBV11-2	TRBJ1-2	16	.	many	TGTGCCAGCAGCCGAACGGAAACCACCGCTAACTATGGCTACACCTTC	CASSRTETTANYGYTF